These T cell receptor beta chains were read from a single sample in a study of graft-versus-host responses after intestinal transplantation. The method was immunoSEQ multiplex PCR; TCRdb's version includes in-frame clones alone and lacks a portion of them. Of 57,000 or so clones in the sample, under 95% are singletons; the top ten hold roughly 2.7%. This sample comprised PBMCs, obtained around 120 days after intestinal transplantation. The receptors here all came from a human patient who received an intestinal transplant, so some T cells may come from the graft donor. Both conserved end residues are trimmed from each CDR3. The D gene is left open where the match is weak.

D: TRBD2
V: TRBV6-1
CDR3: ASSEILAANEQF

D: TRBD2
V: TRBV7-9
CDR3: ASSYSGEGPHEQY

D: .
V: TRBV4-1
CDR3: ASSQVISDEKLF

D: .
V: TRBV6-6
CDR3: ASSFREPGELF

D: .
V: TRBV19
CDR3: ASSIATGDYEQY

D: TRBD1
V: TRBV6-6
CDR3: ASSYLGTGAYEQY

D: .
V: TRBV2
CDR3: ASSEEAGANYGYT

D: TRBD1
V: TRBV4-1
CDR3: ASSQGGAGGWYEQY

D: TRBD2
V: TRBV6-6
CDR3: ASKSGGAFEQF

D: .
V: TRBV14
CDR3: ASSPLAGELF

D: .
V: TRBV4-1
CDR3: ASSQAPTYEQY

D: .
V: TRBV15
CDR3: ATSRGSSSGNTIY

D: TRBD1
V: TRBV15
CDR3: ATSRQQGVNTEAF

D: .
V: TRBV7-9
CDR3: ASSLDLSGNTIY